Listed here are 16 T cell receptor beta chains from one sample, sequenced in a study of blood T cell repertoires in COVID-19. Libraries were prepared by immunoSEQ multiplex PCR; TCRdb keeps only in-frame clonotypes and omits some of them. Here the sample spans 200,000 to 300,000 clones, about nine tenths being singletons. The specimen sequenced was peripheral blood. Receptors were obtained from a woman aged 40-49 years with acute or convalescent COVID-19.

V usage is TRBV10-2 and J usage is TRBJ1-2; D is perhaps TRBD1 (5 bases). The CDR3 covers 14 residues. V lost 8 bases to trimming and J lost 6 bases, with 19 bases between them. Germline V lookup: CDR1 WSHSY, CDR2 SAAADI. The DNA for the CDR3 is TGCGCCAGCGGAGCCCCCGGGCAGGGTGATGGCTACACCTTC. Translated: CASGAPGQGDGYTF.

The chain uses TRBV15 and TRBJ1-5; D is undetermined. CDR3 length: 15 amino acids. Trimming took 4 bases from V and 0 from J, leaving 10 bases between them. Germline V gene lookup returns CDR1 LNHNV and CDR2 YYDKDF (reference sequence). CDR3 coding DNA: TGTGCCACCAGCACCTACGAAAATAGCAATCAGCCCCAGCATTTT. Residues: CATSTYENSNQPQHF.

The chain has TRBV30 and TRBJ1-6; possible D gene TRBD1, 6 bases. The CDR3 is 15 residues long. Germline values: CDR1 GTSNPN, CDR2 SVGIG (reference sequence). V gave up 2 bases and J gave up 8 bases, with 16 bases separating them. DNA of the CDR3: TGTGCCTGGAGTCGGGGTACAGGGTTGGATTCACCCCTCCACTTT. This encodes CAWSRGTGLDSPLHF.

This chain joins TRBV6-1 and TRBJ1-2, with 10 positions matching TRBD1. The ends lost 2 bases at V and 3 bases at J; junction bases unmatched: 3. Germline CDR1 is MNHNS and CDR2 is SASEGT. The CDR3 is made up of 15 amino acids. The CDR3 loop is CASSEPGQGYYGYTF. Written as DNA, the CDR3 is TGTGCCAGCAGTGAACCGGGACAGGGGTACTATGGCTACACCTTC.

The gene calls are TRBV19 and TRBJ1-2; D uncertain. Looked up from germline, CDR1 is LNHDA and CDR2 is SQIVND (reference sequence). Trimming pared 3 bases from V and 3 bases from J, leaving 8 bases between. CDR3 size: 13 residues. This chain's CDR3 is CASSIGLHYGYTF. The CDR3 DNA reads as TGTGCCAGTAGTATCGGACTGCACTATGGCTACACCTTC.

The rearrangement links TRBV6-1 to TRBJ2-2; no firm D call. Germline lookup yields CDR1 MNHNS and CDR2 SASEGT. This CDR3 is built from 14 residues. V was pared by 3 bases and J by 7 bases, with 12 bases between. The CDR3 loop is CASSDTTRIGELFF. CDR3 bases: TGTGCCAGCAGTGACACGACGAGGATCGGGGAGCTGTTTTTT.

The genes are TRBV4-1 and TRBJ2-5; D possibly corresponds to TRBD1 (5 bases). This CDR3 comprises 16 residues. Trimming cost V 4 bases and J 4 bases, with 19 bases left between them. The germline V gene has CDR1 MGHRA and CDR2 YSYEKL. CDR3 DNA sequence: TGCGCCAGCAGCCCCCTGGGTGGGGCACTCACAGAGACCCAGTACTTC. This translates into CASSPLGGALTETQYF.

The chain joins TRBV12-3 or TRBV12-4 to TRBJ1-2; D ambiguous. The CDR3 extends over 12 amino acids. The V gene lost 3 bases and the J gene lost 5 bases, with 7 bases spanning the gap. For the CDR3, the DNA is TGTGCCAGCAGTTTGCGGCGGTATGGCTACACCTTC. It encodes CASSLRRYGYTF.

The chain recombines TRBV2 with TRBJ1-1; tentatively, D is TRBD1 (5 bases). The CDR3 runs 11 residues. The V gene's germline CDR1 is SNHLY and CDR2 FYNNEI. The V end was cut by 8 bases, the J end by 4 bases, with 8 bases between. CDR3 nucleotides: TGTGCCAGCTACGGGGGCACTGAAGCTTTCTTT. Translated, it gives CASYGGTEAFF. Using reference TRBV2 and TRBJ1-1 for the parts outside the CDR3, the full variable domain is EPEVTQTPSHQVTQMGQEVILRCVPISNHLYFYWYRQILGQKVEFLVSFYNNEISEKSEIFDDQFSVERPDGSNFTLKIRSTKLEDSAMYFCASYGGTEAFFGQGTRLTVV.

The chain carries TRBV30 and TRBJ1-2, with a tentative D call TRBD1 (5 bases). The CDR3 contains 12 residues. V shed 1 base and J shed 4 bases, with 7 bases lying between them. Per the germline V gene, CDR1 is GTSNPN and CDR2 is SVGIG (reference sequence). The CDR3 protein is CAWSAGGYGYTF. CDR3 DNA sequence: TGTGCCTGGAGTGCGGGGGGCTATGGCTACACCTTC.

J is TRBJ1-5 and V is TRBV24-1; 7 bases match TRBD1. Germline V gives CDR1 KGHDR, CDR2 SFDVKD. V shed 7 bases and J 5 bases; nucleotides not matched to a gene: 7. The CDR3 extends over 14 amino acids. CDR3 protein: CATSGSTGDQPQHF. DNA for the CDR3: TGTGCCACCAGCGGGTCTACAGGGGATCAGCCCCAGCATTTT.

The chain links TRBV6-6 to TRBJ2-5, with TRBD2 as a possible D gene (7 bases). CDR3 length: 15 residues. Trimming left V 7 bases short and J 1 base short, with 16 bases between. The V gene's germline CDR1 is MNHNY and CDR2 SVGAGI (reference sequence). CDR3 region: CASIEGAGAQETQYF. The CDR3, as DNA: TGTGCCAGCATCGAAGGGGCGGGGGCCCAAGAGACCCAGTACTTC.

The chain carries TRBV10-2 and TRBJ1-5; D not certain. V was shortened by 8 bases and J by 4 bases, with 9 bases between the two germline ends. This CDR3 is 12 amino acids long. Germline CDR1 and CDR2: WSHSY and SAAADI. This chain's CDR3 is CASGQPNQPQHF. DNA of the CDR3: TGCGCCAGCGGGCAACCAAATCAGCCCCAGCATTTT.

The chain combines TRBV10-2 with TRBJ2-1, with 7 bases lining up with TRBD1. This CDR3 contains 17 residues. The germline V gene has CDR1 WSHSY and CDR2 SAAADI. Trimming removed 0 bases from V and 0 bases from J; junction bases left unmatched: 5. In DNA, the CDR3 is TGCGCCAGCAGTGAGTCTCGACACAGGGGCTCCTACAATGAGCAGTTCTTC. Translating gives CASSESRHRGSYNEQFF.

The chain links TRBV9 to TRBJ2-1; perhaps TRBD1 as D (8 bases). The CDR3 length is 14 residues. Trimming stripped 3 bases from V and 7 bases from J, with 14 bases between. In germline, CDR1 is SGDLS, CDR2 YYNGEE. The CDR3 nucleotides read TGTGCCAGCAGCGGGTTACAGGGGGGGAATGAGCAGTTCTTC. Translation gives CASSGLQGGNEQFF.

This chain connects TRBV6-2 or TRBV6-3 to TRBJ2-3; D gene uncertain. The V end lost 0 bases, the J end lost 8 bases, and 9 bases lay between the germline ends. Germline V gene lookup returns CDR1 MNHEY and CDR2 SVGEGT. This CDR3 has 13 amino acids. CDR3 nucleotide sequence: TGTGCCAGCAGTTACTCGAGTACGGGTACGCAGTATTTT. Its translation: CASSYSSTGTQYF.